The TCR beta chain described here comes from a study of blood T cell repertoires in COVID-19. The V end was cut by 4 bases, the J end by 4 bases, with 14 bases between. The CDR3 covers 14 residues. Germline assignment: CDR1 SGHRS and CDR2 YFSETQ. Repertoires were generated with immunoSEQ multiplex PCR, while TCRdb's copy carries only in-frame clones and drops some. This table has some 290,000 clones, nearly 90% appearing once. Followed longitudinally, the Seattle patients had been enrolled during active infection. The gene calls are TRBV5-1 and TRBJ2-5, with D hard to call. The TCR was taken from a woman between 40 and 55 years old with COVID-19, enrolled during active disease. Sequenced: peripheral blood. CDR3 in DNA: TGCGCCAGCAGCAGCTCGGAGTCGGCAGAGACCCAGTACTTC. Translation gives CASSSSESAETQYF.